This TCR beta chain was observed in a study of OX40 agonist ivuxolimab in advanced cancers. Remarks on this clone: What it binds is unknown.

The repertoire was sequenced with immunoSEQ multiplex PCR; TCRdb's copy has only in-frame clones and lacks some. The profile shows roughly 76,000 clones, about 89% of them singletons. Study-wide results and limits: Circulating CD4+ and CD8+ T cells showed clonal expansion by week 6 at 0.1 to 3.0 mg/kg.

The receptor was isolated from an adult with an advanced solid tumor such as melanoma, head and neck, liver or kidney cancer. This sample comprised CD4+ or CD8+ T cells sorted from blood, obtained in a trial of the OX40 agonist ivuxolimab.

CDR3 in amino acids: CASSVDGTLPGANVLTF. CDR3 DNA: TGTGCCAGCAGCGTAGACGGTACACTACCCGGGGCCAACGTCCTGACTTTC. J is TRBJ2-6 and V is TRBV9; D gene unclear. There are 17 residues in the CDR3. The V gene lost 0 bases and the J gene lost 4 bases, with 14 bases spanning the gap. Germline V lookup: CDR1 SGDLS, CDR2 YYNGEE.